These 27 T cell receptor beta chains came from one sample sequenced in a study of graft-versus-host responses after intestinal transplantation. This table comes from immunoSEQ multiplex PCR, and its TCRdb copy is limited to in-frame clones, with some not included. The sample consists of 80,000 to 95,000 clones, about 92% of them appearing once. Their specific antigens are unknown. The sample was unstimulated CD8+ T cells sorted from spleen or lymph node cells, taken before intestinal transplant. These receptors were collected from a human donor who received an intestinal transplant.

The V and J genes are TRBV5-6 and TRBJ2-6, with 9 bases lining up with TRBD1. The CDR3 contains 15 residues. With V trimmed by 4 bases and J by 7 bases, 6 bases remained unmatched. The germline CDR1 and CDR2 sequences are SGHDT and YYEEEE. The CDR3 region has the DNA TGTGCCAGCAGCGAGGGGACAGGGATAGCCAACGTCCTGACTTTC. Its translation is CASSEGTGIANVLTF.

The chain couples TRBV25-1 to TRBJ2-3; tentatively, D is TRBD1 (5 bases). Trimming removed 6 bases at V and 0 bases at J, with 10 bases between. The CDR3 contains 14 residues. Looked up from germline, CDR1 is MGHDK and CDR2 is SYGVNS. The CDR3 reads CASRPGISTDTQYF. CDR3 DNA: TGTGCCAGCAGACCAGGGATTAGCACAGATACGCAGTATTTT.

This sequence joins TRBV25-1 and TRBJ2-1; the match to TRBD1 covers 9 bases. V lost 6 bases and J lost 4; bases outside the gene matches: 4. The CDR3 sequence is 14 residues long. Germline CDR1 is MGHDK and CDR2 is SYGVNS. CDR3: CASRQGASYNEQFF. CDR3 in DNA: TGTGCCAGCAGACAGGGGGCGAGTTACAATGAGCAGTTCTTC.

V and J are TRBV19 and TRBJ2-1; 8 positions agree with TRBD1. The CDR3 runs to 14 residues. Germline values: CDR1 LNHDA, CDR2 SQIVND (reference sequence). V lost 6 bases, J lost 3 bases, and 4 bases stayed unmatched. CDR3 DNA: TGTGCCAGTAGCGGGACAGGCCACTACAATGAGCAGTTCTTC. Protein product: CASSGTGHYNEQFF.

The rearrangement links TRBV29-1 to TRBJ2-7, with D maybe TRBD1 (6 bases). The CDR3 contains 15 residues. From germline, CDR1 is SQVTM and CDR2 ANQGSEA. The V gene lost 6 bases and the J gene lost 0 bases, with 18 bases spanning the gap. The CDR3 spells CSVLAMGASSYEQYF. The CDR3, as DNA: TGCAGCGTCCTCGCCATGGGGGCGAGCTCCTACGAGCAGTACTTC.

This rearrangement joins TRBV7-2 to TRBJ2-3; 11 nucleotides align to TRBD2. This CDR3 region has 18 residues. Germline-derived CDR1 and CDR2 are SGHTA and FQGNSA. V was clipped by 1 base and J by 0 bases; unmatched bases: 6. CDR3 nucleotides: TGTGCCAGCAGCTTAGGGAAGGGACTAGCGGAGAGCACAGATACGCAGTATTTT. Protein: CASSLGKGLAESTDTQYF.

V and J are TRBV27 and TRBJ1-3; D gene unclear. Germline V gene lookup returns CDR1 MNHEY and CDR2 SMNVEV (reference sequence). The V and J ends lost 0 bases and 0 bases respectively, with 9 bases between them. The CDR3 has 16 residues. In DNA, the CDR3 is TGTGCCAGCAGTTTATCAGGAGTCAACTCTGGAAACACCATATATTTT. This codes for CASSLSGVNSGNTIYF.

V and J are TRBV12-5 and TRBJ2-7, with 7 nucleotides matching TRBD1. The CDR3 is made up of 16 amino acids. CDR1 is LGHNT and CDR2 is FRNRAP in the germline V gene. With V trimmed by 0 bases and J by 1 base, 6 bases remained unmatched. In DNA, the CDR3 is TGTGCTAGTGGTTTGGTACCCCCGGACAGGTCCTACGAGCAGTACTTC. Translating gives CASGLVPPDRSYEQYF.

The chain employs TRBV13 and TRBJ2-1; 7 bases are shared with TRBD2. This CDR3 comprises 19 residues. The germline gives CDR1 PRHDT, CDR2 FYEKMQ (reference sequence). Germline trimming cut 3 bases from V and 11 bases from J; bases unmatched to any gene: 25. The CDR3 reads CASSFSGSGSRAGQWKQFF. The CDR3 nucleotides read TGTGCCAGCAGCTTTTCGGGTAGCGGGTCCCGAGCGGGGCAATGGAAGCAGTTCTTC. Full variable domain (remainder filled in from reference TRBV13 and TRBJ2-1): AAGVIQSPRHLIKEKRETATLKCYPIPRHDTVYWYQQGPGQDPQFLISFYEKMQSDKGSIPDRFSAQQFSDYHSELNMSSLELGDSALYFCASSFSGSGSRAGQWKQFFGPGTRLTVL.

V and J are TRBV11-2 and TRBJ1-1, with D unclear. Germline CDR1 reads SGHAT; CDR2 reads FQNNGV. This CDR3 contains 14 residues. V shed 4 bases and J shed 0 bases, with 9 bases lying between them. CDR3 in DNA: TGTGCCAGCAGCTCCTACCTTATGAACACTGAAGCTTTCTTT. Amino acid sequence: CASSSYLMNTEAFF.

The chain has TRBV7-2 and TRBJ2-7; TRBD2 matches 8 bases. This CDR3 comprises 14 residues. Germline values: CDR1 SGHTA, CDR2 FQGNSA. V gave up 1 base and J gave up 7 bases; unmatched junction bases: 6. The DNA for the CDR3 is TGTGCCAGCAGCTTAGAAGGACTAGCCGCTGAGCAGTACTTC. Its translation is CASSLEGLAAEQYF.

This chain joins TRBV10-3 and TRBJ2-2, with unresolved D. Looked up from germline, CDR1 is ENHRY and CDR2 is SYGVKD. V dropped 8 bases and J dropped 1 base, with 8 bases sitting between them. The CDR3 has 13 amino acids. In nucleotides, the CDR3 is TGTGCCATCTTAACGGGGAACACCGGGGAGCTGTTTTTT. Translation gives CAILTGNTGELFF.

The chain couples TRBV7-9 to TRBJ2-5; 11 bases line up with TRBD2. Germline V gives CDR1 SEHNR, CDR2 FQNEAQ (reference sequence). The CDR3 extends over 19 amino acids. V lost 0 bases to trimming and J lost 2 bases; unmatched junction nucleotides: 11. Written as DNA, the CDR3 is TGTGCCAGCAGCTTAGCGCCGGCTAGCGGGGGGCCTTTACAAGAGACCCAGTACTTC. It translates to CASSLAPASGGPLQETQYF.

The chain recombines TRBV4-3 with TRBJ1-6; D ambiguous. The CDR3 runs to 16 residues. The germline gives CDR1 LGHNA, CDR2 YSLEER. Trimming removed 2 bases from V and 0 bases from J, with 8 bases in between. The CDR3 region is CASSQNRLSYNSPLHF. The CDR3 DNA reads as TGCGCCAGCAGCCAAAATAGACTCTCCTATAATTCACCCCTCCACTTT.

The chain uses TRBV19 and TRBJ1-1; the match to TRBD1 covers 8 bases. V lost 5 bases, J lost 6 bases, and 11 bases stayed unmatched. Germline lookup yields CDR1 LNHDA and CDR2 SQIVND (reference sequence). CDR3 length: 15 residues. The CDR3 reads CASSPRQGAEPEAFF. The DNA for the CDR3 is TGTGCCAGTAGTCCCCGTCAGGGGGCCGAACCTGAAGCTTTCTTT.

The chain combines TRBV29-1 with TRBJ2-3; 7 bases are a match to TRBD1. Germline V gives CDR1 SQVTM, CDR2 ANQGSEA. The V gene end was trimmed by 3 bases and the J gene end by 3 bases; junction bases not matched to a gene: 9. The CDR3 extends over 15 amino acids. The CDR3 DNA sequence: TGCAGCGTTGACCTGGGGTTGGGACAGACAGATACGCAGTATTTT. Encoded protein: CSVDLGLGQTDTQYF.

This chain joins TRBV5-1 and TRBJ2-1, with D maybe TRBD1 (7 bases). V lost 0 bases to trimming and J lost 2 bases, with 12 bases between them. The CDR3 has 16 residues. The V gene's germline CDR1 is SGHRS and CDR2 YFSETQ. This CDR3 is CASSLDGGTAYNEQFF. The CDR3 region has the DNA TGCGCCAGCAGCTTGGATGGAGGGACAGCCTACAATGAGCAGTTCTTC.

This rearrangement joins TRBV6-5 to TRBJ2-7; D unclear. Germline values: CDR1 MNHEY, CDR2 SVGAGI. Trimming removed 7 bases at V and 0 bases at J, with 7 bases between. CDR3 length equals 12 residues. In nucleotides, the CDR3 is TGTGCCAGCACTGACAACTCCTACGAGCAGTACTTC. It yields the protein CASTDNSYEQYF.

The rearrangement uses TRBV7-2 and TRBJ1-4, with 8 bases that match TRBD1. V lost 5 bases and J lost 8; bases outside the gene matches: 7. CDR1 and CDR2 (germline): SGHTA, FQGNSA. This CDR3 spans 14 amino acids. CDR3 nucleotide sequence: TGTGCCAGCAGCCCTACAGGGGGTGGGGAAAAACTGTTTTTT. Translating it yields CASSPTGGGEKLFF.

The CDR3 region is CASSLVSGGSGGYTF. The CDR3, as DNA: TGTGCCAGCAGCTTAGTTAGTGGAGGGTCCGGTGGCTACACCTTC. J is TRBJ1-2 and V is TRBV7-2; D is uncertain. Trimming cost V 1 base and J 7 bases, with 16 bases left between them. The CDR3 totals 15 residues. CDR1 is SGHTA and CDR2 is FQGNSA in the germline V gene.

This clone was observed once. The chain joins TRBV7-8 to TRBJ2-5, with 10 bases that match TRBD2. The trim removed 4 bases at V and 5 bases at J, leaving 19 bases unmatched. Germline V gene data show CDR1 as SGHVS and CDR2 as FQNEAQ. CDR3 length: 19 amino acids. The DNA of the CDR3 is TGTGCCAGCAGCTGGAACGCCGCCGGGACTAGCGACCCTGGGGAGACCCAGTACTTC. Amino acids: CASSWNAAGTSDPGETQYF. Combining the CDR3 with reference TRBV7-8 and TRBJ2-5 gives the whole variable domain GAGVSQSPRYKVAKRGQDVALRCDPISGHVSLFWYQQALGQGPEFLTYFQNEAQLDKSGLPSDRFFAERPEGSVSTLKIQRTQQEDSAVYLCASSWNAAGTSDPGETQYFGPGTRLLVL.

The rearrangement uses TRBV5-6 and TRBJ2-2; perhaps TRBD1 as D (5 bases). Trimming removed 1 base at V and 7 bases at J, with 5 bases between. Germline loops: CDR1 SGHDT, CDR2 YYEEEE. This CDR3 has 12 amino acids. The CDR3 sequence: CASSLRGGELFF. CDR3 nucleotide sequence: TGTGCCAGCAGCTTGAGGGGCGGGGAGCTGTTTTTT.

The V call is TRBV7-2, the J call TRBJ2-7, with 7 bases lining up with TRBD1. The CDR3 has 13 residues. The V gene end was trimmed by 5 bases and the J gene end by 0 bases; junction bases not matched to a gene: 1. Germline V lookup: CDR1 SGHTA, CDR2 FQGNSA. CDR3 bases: TGTGCCAGCAGCCAGGGGGTCTCCTACGAGCAGTACTTC. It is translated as CASSQGVSYEQYF.

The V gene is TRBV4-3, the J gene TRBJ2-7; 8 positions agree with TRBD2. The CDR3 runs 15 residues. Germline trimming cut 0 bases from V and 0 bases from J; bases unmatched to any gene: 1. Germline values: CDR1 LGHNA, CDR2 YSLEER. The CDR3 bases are TGCGCCAGCAGCCAAGATACTAGCGGCTCCTACGAGCAGTACTTC. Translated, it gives CASSQDTSGSYEQYF.

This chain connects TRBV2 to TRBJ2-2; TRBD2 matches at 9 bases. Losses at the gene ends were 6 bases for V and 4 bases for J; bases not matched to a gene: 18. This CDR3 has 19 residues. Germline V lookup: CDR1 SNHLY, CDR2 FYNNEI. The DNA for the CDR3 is TGTGCCAGCAGCGACCCGGAGGGGGTAGCGGGGGATCTCACCGGGGAGCTGTTTTTT. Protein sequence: CASSDPEGVAGDLTGELFF.

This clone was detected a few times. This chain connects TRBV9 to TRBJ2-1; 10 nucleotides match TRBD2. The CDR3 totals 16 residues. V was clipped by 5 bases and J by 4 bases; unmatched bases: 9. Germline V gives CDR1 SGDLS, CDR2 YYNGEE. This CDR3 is CASSPTSGWLYNEQFF. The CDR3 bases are TGTGCCAGCAGTCCGACTAGCGGGTGGCTTTACAATGAGCAGTTCTTC.

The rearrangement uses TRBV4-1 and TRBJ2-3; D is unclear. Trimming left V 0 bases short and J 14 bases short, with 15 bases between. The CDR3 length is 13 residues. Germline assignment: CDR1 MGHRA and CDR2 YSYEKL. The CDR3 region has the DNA TGCGCCAGCAGCCAAGATAGACACGCCGAGAGGTATTTT. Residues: CASSQDRHAERYF.